These 10 T cell receptor beta chains were all obtained from the same sample, sequenced in a study of blood T cell repertoires in COVID-19. Repertoires were generated with immunoSEQ multiplex PCR, while TCRdb's copy carries only in-frame clones and drops some. The data contain 25,000 to 30,000 clones, roughly 91% of them seen just once; the ten biggest clones take up 7.5% to 8.5%. The sample comprised peripheral blood. These receptors originate from a middle-aged man with active COVID-19.

V gene TRBV11-2 combines with J gene TRBJ1-2; 12 bases map to TRBD1. The CDR3 is 17 residues long. V lost 0 bases and J lost 6; bases outside the gene matches: 8. Per the germline V gene, CDR1 is SGHAT and CDR2 is FQNNGV. The chain's CDR3 is CASSLEFGTGGVNGYTF. Here the CDR3 DNA reads TGTGCCAGCAGCTTAGAATTTGGGACAGGGGGCGTTAATGGCTACACCTTC.

The genes are TRBV18 and TRBJ1-5; TRBD1 is a possible D gene (5 bases). This CDR3 has 15 amino acids. Germline V gives CDR1 KGHSH, CDR2 LQKENI. The germline V and J ends were trimmed by 6 bases and 4 bases, with 16 bases remaining between them. The CDR3 sequence: CASSVGGGQNQPQHF. CDR3 in DNA: TGTGCCAGCTCGGTAGGCGGGGGTCAGAATCAGCCCCAGCATTTT.

The chain links TRBV18 to TRBJ2-7; 9 bases match TRBD1. The CDR3 has 15 residues. Germline V lookup: CDR1 KGHSH, CDR2 LQKENI. The V and J ends lost 6 bases and 6 bases, in that order; junction bases with no gene match: 12. CDR3 sequence: CASSRGTGSQFEQYF. The CDR3 DNA reads TGTGCCAGCTCCCGAGGGACAGGGTCACAGTTCGAGCAGTACTTC.

The chain combines TRBV29-1 with TRBJ2-5, with 9 bases that match TRBD2. With 7 bases clipped from V and 4 bases from J, the junction kept 7 bases outside the gene matches. CDR3 length equals 13 residues. Germline V gene sequence: CDR1 SQVTM, CDR2 ANQGSEA. The CDR3 is CSAPDSGRETQYF. The CDR3 DNA reads TGCAGCGCCCCTGATAGCGGGAGAGAGACCCAGTACTTC. Drawing the rest from reference TRBV29-1 and TRBJ2-5, the complete variable domain is SAVISQKPSRDICQRGTSLTIQCQVDSQVTMMFWYRQQPGQSLTLIATANQGSEATYESGFVIDKFPISRPNLTFSTLTVSNMSPEDSSIYLCSAPDSGRETQYFGPGTRLLVL.

The chain links TRBV29-1 to TRBJ2-5; no reliable D call. Trimming removed 1 base at V and 4 bases at J, with 4 bases between. The CDR3 has 11 amino acids. Germline CDR1 SQVTM, CDR2 ANQGSEA. The CDR3 spells CSVEVLETQYF. In DNA form, the CDR3 reads TGCAGCGTTGAAGTATTAGAGACCCAGTACTTC.

V is TRBV19 and J is TRBJ2-1; no reliable D call. This CDR3 region has 16 residues. The V gene lost 0 bases and the J gene lost 7 bases, with 16 bases spanning the gap. CDR1 is LNHDA and CDR2 is SQIVND in the germline V gene (reference sequence). The CDR3 here is CASSIDRLASRNEQFF. DNA for the CDR3: TGTGCCAGTAGTATAGATCGTCTCGCTAGTCGAAATGAGCAGTTCTTC.

The rearrangement links TRBV4-3 to TRBJ2-5, with 7 bases identical to TRBD2. The CDR3 extends over 16 amino acids. Germline CDR1 and CDR2: LGHNA and YSLEER. The ends lost 0 bases at V and 0 bases at J; junction bases unmatched: 4. CDR3 protein: CASSQDRGSNQETQYF. In DNA, the CDR3 is TGCGCCAGCAGCCAAGATCGCGGGAGCAACCAAGAGACCCAGTACTTC.

The chain has TRBV7-9 and TRBJ1-1; the D is unclear. CDR3 length equals 11 residues. Germline lookup yields CDR1 SEHNR and CDR2 FQNEAQ (reference sequence). Trimming stripped 6 bases from V and 6 bases from J, with 8 bases between. The CDR3 here is CASSLLAEAFF. DNA of the CDR3: TGTGCCAGCAGTTTATTAGCTGAAGCTTTCTTT.

The chain is built from TRBV6-2 or TRBV6-3 and TRBJ2-2, with 11 positions matching TRBD2. The germline V gene encodes CDR1 MNHEY and CDR2 SVGEGT. CDR3 size: 14 residues. Germline trimming cut 4 bases from V and 14 bases from J; bases unmatched to any gene: 9. The DNA of the CDR3 is TGTGCCAGCAGTTTCGGGACTAGCGGCGGAGCACTGTTTTTT. Encoded protein: CASSFGTSGGALFF.

This chain uses TRBV7-2 with TRBJ1-2; perhaps TRBD1 as D (5 bases). Trimming pared 0 bases from V and 3 bases from J, leaving 14 bases between. There are 16 residues in the CDR3. The germline V gene has CDR1 SGHTA and CDR2 FQGNSA. The CDR3 protein is CASSLASGSRDYGYTF. For the CDR3, the DNA is TGTGCCAGCAGCTTAGCCTCTGGTAGCAGGGACTATGGCTACACCTTC.